Below, 15 T cell receptor beta chains from the same sample are listed, as sequenced in a study of T-cell reconstitution after alpha-beta-depleted transplantation in children. Unique molecular identifiers were incorporated when the TCRbeta library was constructed. TCRdb processed the PCR reads anew with MiXCR; each CDR3 protein has one entry. The sample shows about 980,000 distinct CDR3 sequences, around 30% of them seen only once. The sequenced sample was PBMCs, mostly from graft donor cells, obtained 360 days after TCRalphabeta/CD19-depleted stem cell transplant. These TCRs come from a boy younger than two who had a stem cell transplant for SCID, so the T cells may come from the graft donor.

This clonotype showed up just a few times. The V gene is TRBV12-3 or TRBV12-4, the J gene TRBJ1-3, with D hard to call. This CDR3 is built from 13 residues. V was cut by 0 bases and J by 4 bases, with 4 bases left in between. Here the CDR3 reads CASSLALGNTIYF. The CDR3 bases are TGTGCCAGCAGTTTAGCGCTGGGAAACACCATATATTTT.

This clonotype turned up a few times. The CDR3: CASSQDEARPQHF. The DNA for the CDR3 is TGTGCCAGCAGTCAGGATGAGGCTCGGCCCCAGCATTTT. V gene TRBV12-3 or TRBV12-4 combines with J gene TRBJ1-5, with D hard to call. The CDR3 covers 13 residues. Trimming stripped 5 bases from V and 9 bases from J, with 14 bases between.

This clonotype was detected a few times. V and J are TRBV6-5 and TRBJ2-3; 9 bases are shared with TRBD2. V shed 3 bases and J 0 bases; nucleotides not matched to a gene: 4. There are 16 residues in the CDR3. Germline CDR1 and CDR2: MNHEY and SVGAGI. CDR3 in amino acids: CASSYRRGGSTDTQYF. The CDR3 DNA reads TGTGCCAGCAGTTATAGGCGGGGGGGTAGCACAGATACGCAGTATTTT.

A single count supports this clonotype. V gene TRBV6-5 combines with J gene TRBJ2-1, with TRBD2 as a possible D gene (5 bases). Germline values: CDR1 MNHEY, CDR2 SVGAGI. The CDR3 extends over 12 amino acids. The germline V and J ends were trimmed by 6 bases and 7 bases, with 10 bases remaining between them. The CDR3 reads CASRRTENEQFF. The CDR3 bases are TGTGCCAGCAGAAGGACTGAGAATGAGCAGTTCTTC.

The genes are TRBV9 and TRBJ2-3; D not resolved. The ends were cut back, 4 bases at V and 4 bases at J, with 16 bases in the middle. Germline V gene lookup returns CDR1 SGDLS and CDR2 YYNGEE. This CDR3 spans 15 amino acids. CDR3 in DNA: TGTGCCAGCAGCTCCCGGTTGACGGTCGCAGATACGCAGTATTTT. This translates into CASSSRLTVADTQYF.

The CDR3 DNA reads as TGTGCCAGCAGTTTGTCAGTCTACGAGCAGTACTTC. As protein: CASSLSVYEQYF. V gene TRBV12-3 or TRBV12-4 combines with J gene TRBJ2-7; D gene ambiguous. The V end was cut by 3 bases, the J end by 3 bases, with 6 bases between. This CDR3 contains 12 residues.

The sample holds a few counts of this clonotype. The chain links TRBV6-5 to TRBJ2-7, with 7 bases matching TRBD1. Trimming took 4 bases from V and 4 from J; bases not matched to a gene: 7. From germline, CDR1 is MNHEY and CDR2 SVGAGI. This CDR3 comprises 14 residues. CDR3 sequence reads: CASSLQGSKYEQYF. DNA for the CDR3: TGTGCCAGCAGTTTACAGGGGAGTAAGTACGAGCAGTACTTC.

Concerning this clonotype: A junction boundary mismatches the germline segment, possibly from a read error. The chain uses TRBV20-1 and TRBJ2-5, with 7 bases matching TRBD2. CDR3 length: 14 residues. CDR1 DFQATT and CDR2 SNEGSKA come from the germline V gene (reference sequence). The CDR3 coding sequence is TGCAGTGCGAGAGCGGGGAACCACCTGGAGACCCAGTACTTC. Translating it yields CSARAGNHLETQYF.

This clonotype showed up just once. This chain links TRBV7-8 with TRBJ1-5, with D tentatively TRBD1 (6 bases). Trimming shortened V by 7 bases and J by 5 bases, and 15 bases separated the two germline ends. CDR3 length equals 14 residues. The germline V gene encodes CDR1 SGHVS and CDR2 FQNEAQ. The CDR3 coding sequence is TGTGCCAGCACCAAAGGGACACTAGATCAGCCCCAGCATTTT. Protein product: CASTKGTLDQPQHF.

The rearrangement links TRBV20-1 to TRBJ1-2; D remains unclear. Per the germline V gene, CDR1 is DFQATT and CDR2 is SNEGSKA (reference sequence). The ends were cut back, 3 bases at V and 3 bases at J, with 14 bases in the middle. This CDR3 has 14 amino acids. DNA for the CDR3: TGCAGTGCTAGTCGGCAGGAATGGGACTATGGCTACACCTTC. It translates to CSASRQEWDYGYTF.

The chain employs TRBV18 and TRBJ2-5, with D tentatively TRBD1 (5 bases). Germline CDR1 KGHSH, CDR2 LQKENI. CDR3 length equals 14 residues. Deletions cut 3 bases from V and 5 bases from J, with 13 bases between. The chain's CDR3 is CASSPDKGWETQYF. In DNA, the CDR3 is TGTGCCAGCTCACCGGACAAGGGTTGGGAGACCCAGTACTTC. The full variable domain, its missing parts supplied by reference TRBV18 and TRBJ2-5, is NAGVMQNPRHLVRRRGQEARLRCSPMKGHSHVYWYRQLPEEGLKFMVYLQKENIIDESGMPKERFSAEFPKEGPSILRIQQVVRGDSAAYFCASSPDKGWETQYFGPGTRLLVL.

This clonotype occurred a few times. J is TRBJ2-7 and V is TRBV5-1, with D possibly TRBD2 on 6 matching bases. The CDR3 is made up of 14 amino acids. Trimming removed 4 bases from V and 2 bases from J, with 13 bases in between. The germline V gene encodes CDR1 SGHRS and CDR2 YFSETQ. The CDR3 sequence is CASSPRDSAYEQYF. As DNA, the CDR3 is TGCGCCAGCAGCCCCCGGGACTCAGCCTACGAGCAGTACTTC.

V gene TRBV12-3 or TRBV12-4 combines with J gene TRBJ1-1; TRBD1 aligns across 7 bases. Losses at the gene ends were 5 bases for V and 4 bases for J; bases not matched to a gene: 13. This CDR3 has 16 amino acids. The CDR3 spells CASSPAQGLVGTEAFF. In DNA form, the CDR3 reads TGTGCCAGCAGTCCCGCACAGGGGCTGGTGGGCACTGAAGCTTTCTTT.

The chain has TRBV5-5 and TRBJ2-5; TRBD2 agrees at 8 bases. V was clipped by 0 bases and J by 5 bases; unmatched bases: 12. The V gene's germline CDR1 is SGHKS and CDR2 YYEKEE (reference sequence). The CDR3 spans 17 residues. The CDR3 spells CASSLEDFGGAGETQYF. As DNA, the CDR3 is TGTGCCAGCAGCTTGGAAGATTTCGGGGGGGCCGGGGAGACCCAGTACTTC.

Remarks on this clonotype: One end of the junction does not line up with germline, which may come from a read error. The rearrangement uses TRBV11-2 and TRBJ2-4; D unclear. Germline V gives CDR1 SGHAT, CDR2 FQNNGV. The CDR3 loop spans 14 amino acids. The CDR3 loop is CACSLDKPSDIQYF. As DNA, the CDR3 is TGTGCCTGCAGCTTAGATAAACCGTCGGACATTCAGTACTTC.